This T cell receptor (beta chain) emerged from a study of Graves' ophthalmopathy and Graves' hyperthyroidism. Beta-chain TCR CDR3 regions were amplified from RNA transcripts. Scientists carried out first-round RT-PCR using HTBI primers and then a second-round multiplex PCR. Each CDR3 protein gets one entry after TCRdb re-called the multiplex PCR reads with MiXCR. Here the sample spans hundreds of thousands of distinct CDR3 sequences, about a fifth being singletons. General study results and limits: In blood appeared most of the expanded thyroid clonotypes whose frequency exceeded 0.001.

This clonotype has at least ten counts. Its antigen remains unidentified. V was cut by 9 bases and J by 4 bases, with 14 bases left in between. Germline V gene sequence: CDR1 SGHKS, CDR2 YYEKEE (reference sequence). The length of the CDR3 is 12 residues. Patients in the hyperthyroidism group, adults aged 18 to 65, were newly diagnosed, under 2 months' duration. Excluded: other autoimmune disease, uncontrolled infection, pregnancy or lactation. This receptor was taken from a woman aged 18-30 years with stable Graves' hyperthyroidism. Some clones in this sample may be carry-over from other donors' samples. The chain employs TRBV5-5 and TRBJ2-7, with a weak D call TRBD2 (7 bases). The sequenced sample was peripheral blood. The DNA of the CDR3 is TGTGCCACGGGGGCGGGGGAGTACGAGCAGTACTTC. Protein: CATGAGEYEQYF. Supplemented by reference TRBV5-5 and TRBJ2-7, the full variable domain reads DAGVTQSPTHLIKTRGQQVTLRCSPISGHKSVSWYQQVLGQGPQFIFQYYEKEERGRGNFPDRFSARQFPNYSSELNVNALLLGDSALYLCATGAGEYEQYFGPGTRLTVT.